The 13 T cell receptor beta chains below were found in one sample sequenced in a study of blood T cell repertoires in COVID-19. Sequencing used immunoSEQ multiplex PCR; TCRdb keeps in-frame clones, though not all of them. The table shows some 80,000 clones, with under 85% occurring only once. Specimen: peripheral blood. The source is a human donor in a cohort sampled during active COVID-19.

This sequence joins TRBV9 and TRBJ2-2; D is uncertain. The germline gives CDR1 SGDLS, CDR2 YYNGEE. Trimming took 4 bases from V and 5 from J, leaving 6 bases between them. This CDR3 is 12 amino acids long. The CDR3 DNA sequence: TGTGCCAGCAGCCTTCGTACCGGGGAGCTGTTTTTT. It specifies CASSLRTGELFF.

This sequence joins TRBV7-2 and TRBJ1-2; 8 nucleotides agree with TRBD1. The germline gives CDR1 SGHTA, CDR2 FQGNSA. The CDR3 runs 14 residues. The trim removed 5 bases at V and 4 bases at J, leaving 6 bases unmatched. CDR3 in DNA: TGTGCCAGCAGCCTACTAGGACAGGGCTATGGCTACACCTTC. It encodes CASSLLGQGYGYTF.

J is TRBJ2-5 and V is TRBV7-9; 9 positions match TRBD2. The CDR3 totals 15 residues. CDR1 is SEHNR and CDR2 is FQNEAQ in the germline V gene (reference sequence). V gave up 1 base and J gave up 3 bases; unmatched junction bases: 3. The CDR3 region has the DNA TGTGCCAGCAGCTTAGTCTCTAGCGGGGAAGAGACCCAGTACTTC. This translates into CASSLVSSGEETQYF.

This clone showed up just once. CDR3 loop: CASSWSLSGNTIYF. For the CDR3, the DNA is TGTGCCAGCAGTTGGAGTCTCTCTGGAAACACCATATATTTT. V gene TRBV6-2 or TRBV6-3 combines with J gene TRBJ1-3, with D unresolved. Trimming took off 4 bases at V and 0 bases at J, with 7 bases between the two ends. The CDR3 sequence is 14 residues long. The germline CDR1 and CDR2 sequences are MNHEY and SVGEGT.

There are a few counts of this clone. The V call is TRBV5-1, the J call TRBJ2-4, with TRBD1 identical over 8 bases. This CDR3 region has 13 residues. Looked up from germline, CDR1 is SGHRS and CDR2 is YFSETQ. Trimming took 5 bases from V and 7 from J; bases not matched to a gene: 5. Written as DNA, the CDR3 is TGCGCCAGCAGACAGGGGGATGGGAACATTCAGTACTTC. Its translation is CASRQGDGNIQYF. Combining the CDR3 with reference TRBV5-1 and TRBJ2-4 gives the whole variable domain KAGVTQTPRYLIKTRGQQVTLSCSPISGHRSVSWYQQTPGQGLQFLFEYFSETQRNKGNFPGRFSGRQFSNSRSEMNVSTLELGDSALYLCASRQGDGNIQYFGAGTRLSVL.

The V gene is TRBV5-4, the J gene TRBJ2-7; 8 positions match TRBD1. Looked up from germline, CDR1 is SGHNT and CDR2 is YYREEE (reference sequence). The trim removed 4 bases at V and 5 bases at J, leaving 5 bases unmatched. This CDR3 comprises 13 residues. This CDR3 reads CASSRDRTDEQYF. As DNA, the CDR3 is TGTGCCAGCAGCCGGGACAGGACCGACGAGCAGTACTTC.

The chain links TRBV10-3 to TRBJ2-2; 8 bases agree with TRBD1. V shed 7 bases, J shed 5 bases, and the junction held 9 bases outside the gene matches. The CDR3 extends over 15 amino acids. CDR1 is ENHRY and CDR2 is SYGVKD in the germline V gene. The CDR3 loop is CAINPGTGGTGELFF. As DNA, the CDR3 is TGTGCCATCAATCCCGGGACAGGCGGTACCGGGGAGCTGTTTTTT.

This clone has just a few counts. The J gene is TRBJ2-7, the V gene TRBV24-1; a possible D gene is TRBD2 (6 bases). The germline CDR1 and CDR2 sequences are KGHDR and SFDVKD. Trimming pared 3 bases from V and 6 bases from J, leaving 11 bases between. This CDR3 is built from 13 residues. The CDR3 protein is CATSDSWGVEQYF. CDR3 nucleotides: TGTGCCACCAGTGATAGTTGGGGGGTCGAGCAGTACTTC.

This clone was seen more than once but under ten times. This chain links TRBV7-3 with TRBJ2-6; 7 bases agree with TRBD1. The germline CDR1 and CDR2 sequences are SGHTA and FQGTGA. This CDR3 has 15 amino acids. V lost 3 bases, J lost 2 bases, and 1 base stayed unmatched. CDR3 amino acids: CASSFDRAGANVLTF. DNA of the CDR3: TGTGCCAGCAGCTTCGACAGGGCTGGGGCCAACGTCCTGACTTTC.

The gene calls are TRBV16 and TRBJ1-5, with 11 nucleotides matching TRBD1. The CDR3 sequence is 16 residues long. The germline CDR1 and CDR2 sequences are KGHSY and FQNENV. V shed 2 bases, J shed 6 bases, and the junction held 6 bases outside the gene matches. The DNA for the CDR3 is TGTGCCAGCAGCCAACAGTCGGGGACAGGGGGTCAGCCCCAGCATTTT. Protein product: CASSQQSGTGGQPQHF.

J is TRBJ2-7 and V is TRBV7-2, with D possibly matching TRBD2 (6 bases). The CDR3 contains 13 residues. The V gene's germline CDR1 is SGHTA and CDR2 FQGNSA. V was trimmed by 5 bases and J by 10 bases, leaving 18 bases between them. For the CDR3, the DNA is TGTGCCAGCAGCCGCCGGGAGTACTCCCACCAGTACTTC. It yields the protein CASSRREYSHQYF.

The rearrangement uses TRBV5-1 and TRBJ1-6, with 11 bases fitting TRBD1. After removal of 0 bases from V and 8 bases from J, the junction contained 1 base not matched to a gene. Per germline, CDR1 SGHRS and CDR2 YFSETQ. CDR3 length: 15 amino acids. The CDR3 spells CASSLGDRGDSPLHF. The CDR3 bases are TGCGCCAGCAGCTTGGGGGACAGGGGGGATTCACCCCTCCACTTT.

This chain's CDR3 is CASSSGQGVGMKLFF. CDR3 sequence (DNA): TGTGCCAGCAGCTCCGGACAGGGTGTTGGTATGAAACTGTTTTTT. This chain connects TRBV28 to TRBJ1-4; 8 bases fit TRBD1. The V segment lost 6 bases and the J segment 11 bases; nucleotides outside the gene matches: 14. The CDR3 is 15 amino acids. Germline V gene data show CDR1 as MDHEN and CDR2 as SYDVKM.